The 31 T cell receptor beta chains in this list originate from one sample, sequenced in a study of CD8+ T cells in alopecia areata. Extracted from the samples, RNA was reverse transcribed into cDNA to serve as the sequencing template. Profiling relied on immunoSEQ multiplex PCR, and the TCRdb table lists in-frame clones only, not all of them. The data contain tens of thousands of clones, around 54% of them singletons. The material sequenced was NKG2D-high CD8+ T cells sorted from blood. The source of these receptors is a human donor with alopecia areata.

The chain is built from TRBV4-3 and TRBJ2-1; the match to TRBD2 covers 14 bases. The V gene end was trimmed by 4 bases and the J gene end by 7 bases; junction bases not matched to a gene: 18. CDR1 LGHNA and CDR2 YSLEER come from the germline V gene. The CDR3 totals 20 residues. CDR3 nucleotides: TGCGCCAGCAGCCCTCGACTAGCGGGAGGGCCGGAGGGTGAGATAAATGAGCAGTTCTTC. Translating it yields CASSPRLAGGPEGEINEQFF.

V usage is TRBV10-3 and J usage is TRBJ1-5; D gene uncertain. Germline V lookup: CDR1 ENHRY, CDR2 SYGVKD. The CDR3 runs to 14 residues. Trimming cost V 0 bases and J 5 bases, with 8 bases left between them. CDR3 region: CAISESDVDQPQHF. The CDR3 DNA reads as TGTGCCATCAGTGAGTCGGATGTCGATCAGCCCCAGCATTTT.

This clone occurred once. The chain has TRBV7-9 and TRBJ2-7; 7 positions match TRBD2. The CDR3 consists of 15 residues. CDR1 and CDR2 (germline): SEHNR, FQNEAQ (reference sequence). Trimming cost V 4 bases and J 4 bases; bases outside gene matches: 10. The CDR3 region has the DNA TGTGCCAGCAGCTCCCCCGCCTGGGGAGGGTACGAGCAGTACTTC. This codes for CASSSPAWGGYEQYF.

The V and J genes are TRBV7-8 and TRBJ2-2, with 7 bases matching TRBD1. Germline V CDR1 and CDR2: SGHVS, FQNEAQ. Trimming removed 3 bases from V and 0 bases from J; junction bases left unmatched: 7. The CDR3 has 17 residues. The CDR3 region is CASSFPRDRANTGELFF. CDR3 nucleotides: TGTGCCAGCAGCTTTCCCCGCGACAGGGCGAACACCGGGGAGCTGTTTTTT.

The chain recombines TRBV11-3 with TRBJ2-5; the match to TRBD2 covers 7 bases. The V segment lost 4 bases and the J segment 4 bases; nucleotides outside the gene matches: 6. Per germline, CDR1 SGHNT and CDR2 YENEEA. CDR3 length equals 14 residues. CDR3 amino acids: CASSSPTSPETQYF. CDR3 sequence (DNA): TGTGCCAGCAGCTCCCCGACTAGCCCAGAGACCCAGTACTTC.

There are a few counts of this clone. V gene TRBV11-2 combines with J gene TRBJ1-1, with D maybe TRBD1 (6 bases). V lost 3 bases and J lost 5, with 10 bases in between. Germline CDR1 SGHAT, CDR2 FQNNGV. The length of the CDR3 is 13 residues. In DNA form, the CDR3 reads TGTGCCAGCAGCTTCCACAGGGAAACTGAAGCTTTCTTT. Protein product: CASSFHRETEAFF.

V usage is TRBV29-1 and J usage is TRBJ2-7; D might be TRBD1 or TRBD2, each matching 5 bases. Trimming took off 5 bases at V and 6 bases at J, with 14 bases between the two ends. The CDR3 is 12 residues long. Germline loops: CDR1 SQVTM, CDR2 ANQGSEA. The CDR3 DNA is TGCAGCGTTTACGGGGACGCCCCCGAGCAGTACTTC. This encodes CSVYGDAPEQYF.

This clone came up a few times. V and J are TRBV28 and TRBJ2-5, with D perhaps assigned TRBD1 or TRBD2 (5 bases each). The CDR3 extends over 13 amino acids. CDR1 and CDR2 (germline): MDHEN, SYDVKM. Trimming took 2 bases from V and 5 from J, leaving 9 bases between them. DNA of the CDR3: TGTGCCAGCAGTTTAGGGGGAGCGGAGACCCAGTACTTC. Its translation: CASSLGGAETQYF.

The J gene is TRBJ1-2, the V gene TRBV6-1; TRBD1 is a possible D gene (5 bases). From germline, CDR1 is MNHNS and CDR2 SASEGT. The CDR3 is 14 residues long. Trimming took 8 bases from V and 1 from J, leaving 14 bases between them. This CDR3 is CASLSTEGNYGYTF. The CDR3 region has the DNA TGTGCCAGCTTATCGACAGAGGGTAACTATGGCTACACCTTC.

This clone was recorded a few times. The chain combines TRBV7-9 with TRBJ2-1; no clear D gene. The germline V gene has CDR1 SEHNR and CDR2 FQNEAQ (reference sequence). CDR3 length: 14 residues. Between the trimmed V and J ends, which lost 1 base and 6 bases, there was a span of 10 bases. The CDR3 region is CASSLVLVPNEQFF. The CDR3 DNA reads TGTGCCAGCAGCTTAGTTCTGGTTCCCAATGAGCAGTTCTTC.

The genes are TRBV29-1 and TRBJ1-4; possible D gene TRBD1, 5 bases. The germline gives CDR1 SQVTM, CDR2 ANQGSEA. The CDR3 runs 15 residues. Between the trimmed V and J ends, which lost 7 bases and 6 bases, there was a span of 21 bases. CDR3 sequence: CSGLLLVGRDEKLFF. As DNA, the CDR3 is TGCAGCGGGCTCTTGTTGGTGGGCAGGGATGAAAAACTGTTTTTT.

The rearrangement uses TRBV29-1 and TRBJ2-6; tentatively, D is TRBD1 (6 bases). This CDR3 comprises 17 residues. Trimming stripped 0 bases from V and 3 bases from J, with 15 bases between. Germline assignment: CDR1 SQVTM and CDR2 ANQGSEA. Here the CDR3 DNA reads TGCAGCGTTGAAGATACCGCAGGGGCGGGTGGGGCCAACGTCCTGACTTTC. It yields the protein CSVEDTAGAGGANVLTF.

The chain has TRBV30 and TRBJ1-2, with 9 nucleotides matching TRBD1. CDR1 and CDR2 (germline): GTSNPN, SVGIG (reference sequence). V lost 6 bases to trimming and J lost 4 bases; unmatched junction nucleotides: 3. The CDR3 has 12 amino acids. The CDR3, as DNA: TGTGCCTGTACGGGACAGGGCTATGGCTACACCTTC. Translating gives CACTGQGYGYTF.

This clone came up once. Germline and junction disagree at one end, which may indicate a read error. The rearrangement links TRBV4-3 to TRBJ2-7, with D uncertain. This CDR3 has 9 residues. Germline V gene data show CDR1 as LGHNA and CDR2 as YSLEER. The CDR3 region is CASSQDYNF. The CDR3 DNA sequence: TGCGCCAGCAGCCAAGATTACAACTTC.

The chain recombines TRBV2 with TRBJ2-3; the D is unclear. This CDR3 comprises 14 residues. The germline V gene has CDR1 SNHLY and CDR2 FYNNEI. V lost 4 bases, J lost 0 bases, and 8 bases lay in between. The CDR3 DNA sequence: TGTGCCAGCAGTGGAGGTGTCAGCACAGATACGCAGTATTTT. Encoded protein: CASSGGVSTDTQYF.

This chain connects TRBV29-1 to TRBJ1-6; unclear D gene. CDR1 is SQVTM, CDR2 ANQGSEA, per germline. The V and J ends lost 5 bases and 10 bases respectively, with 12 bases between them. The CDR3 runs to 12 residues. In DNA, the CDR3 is TGCAGCGTTCTTACGTTTGGCTCACCCCTCCACTTT. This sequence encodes CSVLTFGSPLHF.

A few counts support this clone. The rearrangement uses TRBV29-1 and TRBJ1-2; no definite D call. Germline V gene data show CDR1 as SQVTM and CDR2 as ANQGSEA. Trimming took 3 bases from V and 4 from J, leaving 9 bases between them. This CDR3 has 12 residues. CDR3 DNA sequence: TGCAGCGTTGACCAGGAGACCTATGGCTACACCTTC. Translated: CSVDQETYGYTF.

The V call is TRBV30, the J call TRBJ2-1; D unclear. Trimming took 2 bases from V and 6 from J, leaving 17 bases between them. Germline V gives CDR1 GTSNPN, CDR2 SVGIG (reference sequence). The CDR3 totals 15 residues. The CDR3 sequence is CAWSPDLNTINEQFF. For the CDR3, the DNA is TGTGCCTGGAGTCCGGATCTTAATACGATCAATGAGCAGTTCTTC. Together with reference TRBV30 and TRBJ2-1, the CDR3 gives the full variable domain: SQTIHQWPATLVQPVGSPLSLECTVEGTSNPNLYWYRQAAGRGLQLLFYSVGIGQISSEVPQNLSASRPQDRQFILSSKKLLLSDSGFYLCAWSPDLNTINEQFFGPGTRLTVL.

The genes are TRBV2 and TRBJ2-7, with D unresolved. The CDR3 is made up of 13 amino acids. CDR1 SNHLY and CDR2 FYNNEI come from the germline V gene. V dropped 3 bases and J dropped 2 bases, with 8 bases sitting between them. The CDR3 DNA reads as TGTGCCAGCAGTGACCAGCTCCCCTACGAGCAGTACTTC. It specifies CASSDQLPYEQYF.

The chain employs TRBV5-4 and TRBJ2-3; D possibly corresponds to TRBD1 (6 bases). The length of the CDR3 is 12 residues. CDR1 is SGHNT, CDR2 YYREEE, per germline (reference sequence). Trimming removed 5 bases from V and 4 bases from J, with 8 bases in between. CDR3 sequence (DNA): TGTGCCAGCAGTTACAGGGCAGATACGCAGTATTTT. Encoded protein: CASSYRADTQYF.

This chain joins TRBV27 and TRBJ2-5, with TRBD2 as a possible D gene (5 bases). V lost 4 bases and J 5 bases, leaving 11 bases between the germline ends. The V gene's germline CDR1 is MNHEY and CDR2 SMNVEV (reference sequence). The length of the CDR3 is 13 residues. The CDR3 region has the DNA TGTGCCAGCAGTTCGGGGATAGGGGAGACCCAGTACTTC. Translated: CASSSGIGETQYF.

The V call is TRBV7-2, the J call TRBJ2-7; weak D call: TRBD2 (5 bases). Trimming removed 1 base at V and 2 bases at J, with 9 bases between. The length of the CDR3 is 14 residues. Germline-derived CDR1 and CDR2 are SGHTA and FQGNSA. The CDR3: CASSLVEVAYEQYF. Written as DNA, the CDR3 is TGTGCCAGCAGCTTAGTGGAGGTAGCCTACGAGCAGTACTTC.

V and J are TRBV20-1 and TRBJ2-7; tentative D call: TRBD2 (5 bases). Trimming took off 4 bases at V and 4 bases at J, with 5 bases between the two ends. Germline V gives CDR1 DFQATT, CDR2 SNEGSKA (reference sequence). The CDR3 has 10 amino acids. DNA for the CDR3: TGCAGTGCTACGGGGTACGAGCAGTACTTC. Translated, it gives CSATGYEQYF.

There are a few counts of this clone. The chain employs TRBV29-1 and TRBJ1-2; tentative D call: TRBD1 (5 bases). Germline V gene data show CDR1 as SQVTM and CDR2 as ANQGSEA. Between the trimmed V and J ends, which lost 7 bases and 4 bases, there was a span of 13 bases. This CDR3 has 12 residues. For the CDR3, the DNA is TGCAGCGCGGGTGGGGGTCTCTATGGCTACACCTTC. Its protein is CSAGGGLYGYTF.

The CDR3 coding sequence is TGTGCCAGCAGCATAGGGGCAGCGGGGCCGCTCTACAATGAGCAGTTCTTC. This gives the protein CASSIGAAGPLYNEQFF. The chain is built from TRBV27 and TRBJ2-1, with TRBD2 identical over 7 bases. CDR1 and CDR2 (germline): MNHEY, SMNVEV (reference sequence). The ends lost 6 bases at V and 3 bases at J; junction bases unmatched: 14. The CDR3 runs to 17 residues.

CDR3 bases: TGTGCCAGCAGTCCCCCCCCGGGACCCACCTCCTACAATGAGCAGTTCTTC. It translates to CASSPPPGPTSYNEQFF. J is TRBJ2-1 and V is TRBV13; D could derive from TRBD1 or TRBD2 (5 bases each). V shed 6 bases and J shed 0 bases, with 18 bases lying between them. The V gene's germline CDR1 is PRHDT and CDR2 FYEKMQ (reference sequence). This CDR3 comprises 17 residues.

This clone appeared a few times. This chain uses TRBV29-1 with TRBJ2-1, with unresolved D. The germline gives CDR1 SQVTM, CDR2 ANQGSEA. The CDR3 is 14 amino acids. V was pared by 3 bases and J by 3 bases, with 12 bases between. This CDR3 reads CSVDRAGDYNEQFF. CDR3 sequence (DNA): TGCAGCGTTGATAGGGCAGGCGACTACAATGAGCAGTTCTTC.

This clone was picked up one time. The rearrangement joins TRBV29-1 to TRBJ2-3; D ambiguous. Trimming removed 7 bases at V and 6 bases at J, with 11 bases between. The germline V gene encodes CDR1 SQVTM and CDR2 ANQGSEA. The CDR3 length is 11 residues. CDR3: CSGAGLDTQYF. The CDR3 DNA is TGCAGCGGGGCCGGGCTGGATACGCAGTATTTT.

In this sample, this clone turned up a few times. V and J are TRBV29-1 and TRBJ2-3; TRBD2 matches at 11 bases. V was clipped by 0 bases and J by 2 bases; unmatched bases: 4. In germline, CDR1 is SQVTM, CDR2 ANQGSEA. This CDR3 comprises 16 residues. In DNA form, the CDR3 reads TGCAGCGTTGAAGATCGACTAGCGGGGATCACAGATACGCAGTATTTT. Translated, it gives CSVEDRLAGITDTQYF.

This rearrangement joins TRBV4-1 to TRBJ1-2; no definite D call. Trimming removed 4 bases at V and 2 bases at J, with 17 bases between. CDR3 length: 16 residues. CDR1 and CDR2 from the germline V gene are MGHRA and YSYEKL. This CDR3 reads CASSLDGSLLNYGYTF. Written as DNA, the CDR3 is TGCGCCAGCAGCCTCGACGGAAGCCTCTTAAACTATGGCTACACCTTC.

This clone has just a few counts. The CDR3 DNA sequence: TGTGCCAGCAGTGGCGAAGCTAACTATGGCTACACCTTC. This codes for CASSGEANYGYTF. This rearrangement joins TRBV2 to TRBJ1-2; D gene uncertain. This CDR3 has 13 residues. V was trimmed by 4 bases and J by 0 bases, leaving 6 bases between them. Germline V gene sequence: CDR1 SNHLY, CDR2 FYNNEI.